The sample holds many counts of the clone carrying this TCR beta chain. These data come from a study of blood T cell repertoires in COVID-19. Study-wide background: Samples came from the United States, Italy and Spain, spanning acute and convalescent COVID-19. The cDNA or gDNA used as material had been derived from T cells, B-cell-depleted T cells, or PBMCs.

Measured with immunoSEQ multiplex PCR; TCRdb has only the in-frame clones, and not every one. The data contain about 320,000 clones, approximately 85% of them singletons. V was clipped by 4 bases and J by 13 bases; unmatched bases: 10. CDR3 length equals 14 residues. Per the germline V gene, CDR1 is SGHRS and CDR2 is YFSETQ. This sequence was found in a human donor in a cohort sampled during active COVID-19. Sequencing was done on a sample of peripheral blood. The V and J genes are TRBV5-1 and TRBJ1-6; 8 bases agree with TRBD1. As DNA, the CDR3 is TGCGCCAGCAGCCCGGGACAGGCTTTAGCTCCCCTCCACTTT. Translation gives CASSPGQALAPLHF.